This TCR beta chain appears in the sequencing data of a study of blood T cells in healthy people across ages. J was trimmed by 2 bases and V by 3 bases; bases with no gene match: 8. The length of the CDR3 is 17 residues. Germline loops: CDR1 LGHNA, CDR2 YNFKEQ. Then a second PCR, running about 6 to 12 cycles, was carried out with a sample-barcoded 5' primer and a J-beta primer mix. Each CDR3 protein gets one entry after TCRdb re-called the 5' RACE reads with MiXCR. The table records 800,000 to 950,000 distinct CDR3 sequences, under 50% of them present only once. The source is a man aged 25 to 40 in good health. This chain uses TRBV4-2 with TRBJ2-1; 9 positions match TRBD2. Sequenced material: blood. The CDR3 loop reads CASSHDPQRGAYNEQFF. The CDR3 DNA reads TGTGCCAGCAGCCACGACCCCCAGCGGGGGGCCTACAATGAGCAGTTCTTC.